The clone carrying this TCR beta chain was detected only a few times. As yet, its antigen is unknown. Nominally healthy donors were sampled, though unrecorded immune exposures were likely. These data belong to a study of cytomegalovirus exposure and HLA in healthy donors. Study results and limitations: Sequencing likely caused a cluster of highly shared sequence variants. A missense variant in DCLRE1C was later tied to TCR beta V- and J-gene trimming.

Primers for the PCR totalled 60 Vbeta and 13 Jbeta. Clones were read by immunoSEQ multiplex PCR, and TCRdb kept only the in-frame ones, dropping some. The repertoire consists of around 160,000 clones, with 70% occurring once and the leading ten covering roughly 4.5%. Germline V lookup: CDR1 SGHNT, CDR2 YENEEA. Trimming removed 4 bases at V and 0 bases at J, with 15 bases between. This CDR3 region has 16 residues. This chain uses TRBV11-3 with TRBJ1-1; D possibly corresponds to TRBD1 (6 bases). This clonotype was obtained from a man in his late teens or twenties in good health and CMV-seropositive. The sample comprised PBMCs. The CDR3: CASSSGGQLLNTEAFF. Written as DNA, the CDR3 is TGTGCCAGCAGCTCGGGGGGCCAACTATTGAACACTGAAGCTTTCTTT.